Here is one T cell receptor (beta chain) with its context. Libraries were prepared by immunoSEQ multiplex PCR; TCRdb keeps only in-frame clonotypes and omits some of them. The sample contains roughly 300,000 clones, around 85% of which appear only once. Trimming took 5 bases from V and 2 from J; bases not matched to a gene: 17. CDR3 size: 18 residues. The V gene's germline CDR1 is LNHDA and CDR2 SQIVND (reference sequence). This entry belongs to a study of blood T cell repertoires in COVID-19. Study-level background: Material from acute and convalescent COVID-19 was sourced from the United States, Italy and Spain.

The rearrangement links TRBV19 to TRBJ1-2, with 7 positions matching TRBD1. The sequence came from a middle-aged woman with acute COVID-19. Material: PBMCs or T cells enriched from blood (not recorded which). The CDR3 spells CASSRTLGQNIPNYGYTF. Written as DNA, the CDR3 is TGTGCCAGTAGTCGGACCCTGGGACAGAACATACCCAACTATGGCTACACCTTC.